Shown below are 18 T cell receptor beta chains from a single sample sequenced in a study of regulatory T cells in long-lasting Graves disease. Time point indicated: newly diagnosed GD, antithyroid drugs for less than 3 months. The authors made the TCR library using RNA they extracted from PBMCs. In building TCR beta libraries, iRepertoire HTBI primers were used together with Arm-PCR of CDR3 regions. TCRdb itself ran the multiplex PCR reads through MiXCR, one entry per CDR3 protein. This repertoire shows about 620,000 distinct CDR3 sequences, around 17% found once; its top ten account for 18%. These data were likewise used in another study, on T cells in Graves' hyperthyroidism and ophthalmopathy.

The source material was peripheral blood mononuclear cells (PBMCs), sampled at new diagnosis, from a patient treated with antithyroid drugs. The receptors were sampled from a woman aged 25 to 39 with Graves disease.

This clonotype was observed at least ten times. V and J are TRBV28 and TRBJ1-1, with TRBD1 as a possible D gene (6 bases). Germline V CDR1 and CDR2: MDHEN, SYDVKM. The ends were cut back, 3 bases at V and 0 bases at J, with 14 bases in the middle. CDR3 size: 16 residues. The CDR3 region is CASSFPGGGLNTEAFF. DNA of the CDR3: TGTGCCAGCAGTTTTCCCGGTGGGGGGCTGAACACTGAAGCTTTCTTT.

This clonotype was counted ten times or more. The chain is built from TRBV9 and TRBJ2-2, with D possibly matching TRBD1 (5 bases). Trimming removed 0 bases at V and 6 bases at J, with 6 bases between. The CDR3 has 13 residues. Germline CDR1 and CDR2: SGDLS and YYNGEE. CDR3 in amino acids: CASSVAGSGELFF. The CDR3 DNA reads TGTGCCAGCAGCGTAGCAGGGTCCGGGGAGCTGTTTTTT.

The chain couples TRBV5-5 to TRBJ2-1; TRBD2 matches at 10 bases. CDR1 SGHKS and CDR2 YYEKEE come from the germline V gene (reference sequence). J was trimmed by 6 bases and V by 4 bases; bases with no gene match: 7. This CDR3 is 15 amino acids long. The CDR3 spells CASSTVAGGSNEQFF. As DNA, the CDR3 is TGTGCCAGCAGCACCGTAGCGGGAGGCTCCAATGAGCAGTTCTTC. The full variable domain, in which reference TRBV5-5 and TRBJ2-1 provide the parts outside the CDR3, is DAGVTQSPTHLIKTRGQQVTLRCSPISGHKSVSWYQQVLGQGPQFIFQYYEKEERGRGNFPDRFSARQFPNYSSELNVNALLLGDSALYLCASSTVAGGSNEQFFGPGTRLTVL.

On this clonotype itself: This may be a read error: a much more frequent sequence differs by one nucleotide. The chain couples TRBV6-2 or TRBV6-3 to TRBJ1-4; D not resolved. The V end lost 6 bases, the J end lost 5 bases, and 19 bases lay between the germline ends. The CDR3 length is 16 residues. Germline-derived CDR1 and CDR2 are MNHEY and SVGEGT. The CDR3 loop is CASSARLGRRNEKLFF. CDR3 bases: TGTGCCAGCAGCGCCCGCCTGGGCAGGAGGAATGAAAAACTGTTTTTT.

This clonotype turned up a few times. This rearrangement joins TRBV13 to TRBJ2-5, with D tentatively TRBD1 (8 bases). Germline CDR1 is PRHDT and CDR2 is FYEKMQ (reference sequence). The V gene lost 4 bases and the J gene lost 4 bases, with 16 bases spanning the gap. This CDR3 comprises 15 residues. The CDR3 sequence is CASSSGQGGSETQYF. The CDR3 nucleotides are TGTGCCAGCAGCTCAGGACAGGGAGGGTCAGAGACCCAGTACTTC.

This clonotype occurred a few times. Here the CDR3 DNA reads TGTGCCTGGGCCCGACACGAGAACACTGAAGCTTTCTTT. Protein product: CAWARHENTEAFF. The chain has TRBV30 and TRBJ1-1; D is unresolved. Germline CDR1 and CDR2: GTSNPN and SVGIG (reference sequence). V was clipped by 5 bases and J by 1 base, with 11 bases between them. The CDR3 is 13 residues long.

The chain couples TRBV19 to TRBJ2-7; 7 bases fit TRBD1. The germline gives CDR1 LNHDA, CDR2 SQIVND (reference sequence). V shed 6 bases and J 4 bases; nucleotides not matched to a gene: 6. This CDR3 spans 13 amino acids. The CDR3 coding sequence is TGTGCCAGTAGGACGACAGGGAATTACGAGCAGTACTTC. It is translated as CASRTTGNYEQYF.

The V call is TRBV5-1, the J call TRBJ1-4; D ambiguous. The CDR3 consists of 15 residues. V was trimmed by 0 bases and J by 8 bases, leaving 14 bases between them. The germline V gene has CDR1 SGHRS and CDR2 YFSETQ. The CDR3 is CASSLGGRLGEKLFF. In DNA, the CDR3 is TGCGCCAGCAGCTTGGGCGGCAGGCTTGGGGAAAAACTGTTTTTT.

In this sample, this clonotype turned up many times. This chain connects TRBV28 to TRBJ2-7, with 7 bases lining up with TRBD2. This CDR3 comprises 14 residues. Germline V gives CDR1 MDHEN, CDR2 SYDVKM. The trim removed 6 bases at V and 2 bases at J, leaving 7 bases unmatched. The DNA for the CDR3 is TGTGCCAGCAGGACCGGGACTATTACCTACGAGCAGTACTTC. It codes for CASRTGTITYEQYF.

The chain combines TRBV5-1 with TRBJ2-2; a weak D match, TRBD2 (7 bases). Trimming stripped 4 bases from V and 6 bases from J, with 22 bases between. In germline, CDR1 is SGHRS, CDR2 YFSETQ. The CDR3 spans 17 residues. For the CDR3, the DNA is TGCGCCAGCAGCCCCCGGGGGGCCCTGGCCGTAGCCGGGGAGCTGTTTTTT. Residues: CASSPRGALAVAGELFF.

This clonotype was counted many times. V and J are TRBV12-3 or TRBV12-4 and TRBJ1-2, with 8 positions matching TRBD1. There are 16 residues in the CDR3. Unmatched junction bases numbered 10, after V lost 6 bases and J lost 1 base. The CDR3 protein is CASSSDREAYNYGYTF. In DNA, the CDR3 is TGTGCCAGCAGCTCGGACAGGGAGGCTTATAACTATGGCTACACCTTC.

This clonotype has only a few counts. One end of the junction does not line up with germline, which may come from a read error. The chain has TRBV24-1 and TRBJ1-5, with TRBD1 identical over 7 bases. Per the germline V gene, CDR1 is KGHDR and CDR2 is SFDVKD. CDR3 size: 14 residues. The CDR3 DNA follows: TGTGCCCCCAGGGGGGACGCCAGAGGTCAGCCCCAGCATTTT. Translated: CAPRGDARGQPQHF.

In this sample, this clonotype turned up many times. The CDR3 reads CASSLELAHQETQYF. As DNA, the CDR3 is TGTGCCAGCAGCTTAGAACTAGCCCACCAAGAGACCCAGTACTTC. V usage is TRBV7-2 and J usage is TRBJ2-5, with D perhaps matching TRBD2 (6 bases). This CDR3 has 15 residues. Germline CDR1 and CDR2: SGHTA and FQGNSA. Trimming took 1 base from V and 0 from J, leaving 9 bases between them.

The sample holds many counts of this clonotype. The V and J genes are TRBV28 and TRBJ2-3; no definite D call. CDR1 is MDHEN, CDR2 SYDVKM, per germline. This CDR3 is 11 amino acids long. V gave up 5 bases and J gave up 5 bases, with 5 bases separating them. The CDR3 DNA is TGTGCCAGCAGTCCCCAAGATACGCAGTATTTT. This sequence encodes CASSPQDTQYF.

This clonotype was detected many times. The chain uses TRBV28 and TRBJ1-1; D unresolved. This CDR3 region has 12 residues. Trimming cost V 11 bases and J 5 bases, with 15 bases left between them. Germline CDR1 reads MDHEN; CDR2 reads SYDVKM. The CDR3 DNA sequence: TGTGCCGCCGCTGGACGTCAAACTGAAGCTTTCTTT. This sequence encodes CAAAGRQTEAFF. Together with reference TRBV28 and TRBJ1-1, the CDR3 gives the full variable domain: DVKVTQSSRYLVKRTGEKVFLECVQDMDHENMFWYRQDPGLGLRLIYFSYDVKMKEKGDIPEGYSVSREKKERFSLILESASTNQTSMYLCAAAGRQTEAFFGQGTRLTVV.

This CDR3 is CASRDDRGQRRGTEAFF. The CDR3 nucleotides are TGTGCCAGTAGGGATGACAGGGGGCAAAGGCGTGGCACTGAAGCTTTCTTT. The gene calls are TRBV19 and TRBJ1-1; TRBD1 matches 10 bases. This CDR3 region has 17 residues. From germline, CDR1 is LNHDA and CDR2 SQIVND (reference sequence). V shed 6 bases and J 4 bases; nucleotides not matched to a gene: 14.

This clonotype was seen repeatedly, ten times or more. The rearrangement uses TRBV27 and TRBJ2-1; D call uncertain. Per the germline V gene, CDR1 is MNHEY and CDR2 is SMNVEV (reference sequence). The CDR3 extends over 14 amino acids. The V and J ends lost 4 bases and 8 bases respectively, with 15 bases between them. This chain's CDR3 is CASSSAREVHEQFF. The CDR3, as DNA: TGTGCCAGCAGTTCCGCGCGAGAGGTCCATGAGCAGTTCTTC.

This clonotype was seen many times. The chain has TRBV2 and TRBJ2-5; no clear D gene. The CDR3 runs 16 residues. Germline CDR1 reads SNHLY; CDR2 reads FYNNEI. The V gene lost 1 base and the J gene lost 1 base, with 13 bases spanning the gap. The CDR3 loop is CASSEGYESVQETQYF. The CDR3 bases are TGTGCCAGCAGTGAAGGATACGAGAGCGTCCAAGAGACCCAGTACTTC.